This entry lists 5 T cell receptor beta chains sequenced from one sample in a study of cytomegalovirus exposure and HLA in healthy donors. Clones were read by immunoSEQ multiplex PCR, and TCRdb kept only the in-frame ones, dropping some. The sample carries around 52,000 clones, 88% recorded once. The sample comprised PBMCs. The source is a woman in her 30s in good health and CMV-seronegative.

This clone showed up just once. CDR3 protein: CASSSGVAGGYEQYF. DNA of the CDR3: TGTGCCAGTAGTTCAGGTGTAGCGGGGGGCTACGAGCAGTACTTC. The J gene is TRBJ2-7, the V gene TRBV19; 10 bases fit TRBD2. The CDR3 consists of 15 residues. The V gene's germline CDR1 is LNHDA and CDR2 SQIVND (reference sequence). V lost 5 bases, J lost 3 bases, and 7 bases stayed unmatched.

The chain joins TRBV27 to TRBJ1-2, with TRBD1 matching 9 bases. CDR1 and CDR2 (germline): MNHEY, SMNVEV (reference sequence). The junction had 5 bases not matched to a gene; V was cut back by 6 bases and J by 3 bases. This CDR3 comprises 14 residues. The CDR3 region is CASSLRQGDYGYTF. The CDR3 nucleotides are TGTGCCAGCAGCCTTCGACAGGGGGACTATGGCTACACCTTC.

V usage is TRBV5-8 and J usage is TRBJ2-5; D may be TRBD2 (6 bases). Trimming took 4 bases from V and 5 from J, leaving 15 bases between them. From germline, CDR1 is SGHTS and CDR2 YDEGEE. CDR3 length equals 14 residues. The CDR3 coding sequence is TGTGCCAGCAGCACCGGACGGGGGAGGGAGACCCAGTACTTC. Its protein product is CASSTGRGRETQYF.

The CDR3 region is CASSIPGGTEAFF. CDR3 DNA sequence: TGTGCCAGCAGTATACCCGGGGGGACTGAAGCTTTCTTT. The chain joins TRBV27 to TRBJ1-1; D is possibly TRBD1 (5 bases). This CDR3 comprises 13 residues. Looked up from germline, CDR1 is MNHEY and CDR2 is SMNVEV (reference sequence). Trimming pared 5 bases from V and 5 bases from J, leaving 12 bases between.

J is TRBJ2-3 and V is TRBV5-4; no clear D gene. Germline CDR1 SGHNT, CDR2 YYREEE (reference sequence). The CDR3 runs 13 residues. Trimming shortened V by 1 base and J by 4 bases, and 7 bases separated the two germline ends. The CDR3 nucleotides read TGTGCCAGCAGCTTGCCCTACTCAGATACGCAGTATTTT. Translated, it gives CASSLPYSDTQYF.